This TCR beta chain is drawn from a study of blood T cell repertoires in COVID-19. Study-wide context: The cDNA or gDNA used as material had been derived from T cells, B-cell-depleted T cells, or PBMCs.

In the original workflow: Reference gene primers were amplified, and this amplification served to estimate nucleated cell counts. TCRdb's copy holds only in-frame clones and misses some; the assay was immunoSEQ multiplex PCR. V, J and clone size are taken as reported in that table, and D and trimming were inferred from the DNA itself. The sample holds under 500,000 clones, over 75% seen once. V was clipped by 0 bases and J by 4 bases, with 19 bases between them. The V gene's germline CDR1 is SGHRS and CDR2 YFSETQ. The CDR3 is 17 residues long. The clonotype was recovered from a man aged 30 to 39 who had recovered from COVID-19. This rearrangement joins TRBV5-1 to TRBJ1-1, with D possibly matching TRBD1 (6 bases). Sequenced material: PBMCs or T cells enriched from blood (not recorded which). The CDR3 here is CASSLGLGKGVPTEAFF. The CDR3 DNA follows: TGCGCCAGCAGCTTGGGATTGGGGAAGGGGGTACCCACTGAAGCTTTCTTT.